A selection of T cell receptor beta chains follows, all from one sample in a study of OX40 agonist ivuxolimab in advanced cancers. The assay was immunoSEQ multiplex PCR, and TCRdb's table has in-frame clones only and misses some. The data show approximately 49,000 clones, approximately 80% seen once. This material consisted of CD4+ or CD8+ T cells sorted from blood, taken in a trial of the OX40 agonist ivuxolimab. The source of these receptors is an adult with an advanced solid tumor such as melanoma, head and neck, liver or kidney cancer. CDR3s include the opening cysteine and the closing phenylalanine or tryptophan. The D gene is left open where the match is weak. A row's size may be missing; if present it is once, few, many or a size class.

CDR3aa,CDR3nt,d_gene,abundance,j_gene,v_gene
CASSPVDGGATQYF,TGTGCCAGCAGCCCAGTAGACGGGGGTGCGACCCAGTACTTC,NA,NA,TRBJ2-5,TRBV7-6
CATTDSLNTEAFF,TGTGCCACCACGGACAGCCTGAACACTGAAGCTTTCTTT,NA,NA,TRBJ1-1,TRBV28
CASSIPLTGNTEAFF,TGTGCCAGCAGCATACCCCTGACAGGGAACACTGAAGCTTTCTTT,NA,NA,TRBJ1-1,TRBV28
CASSRTENTEAFF,TGTGCCAGCAGTCGGACAGAGAACACTGAAGCTTTCTTT,NA,once,TRBJ1-1,TRBV6-1
CASRLAYTGELFF,TGTGCCAGCAGGCTTGCTTACACCGGGGAGCTGTTTTTT,NA,few,TRBJ2-2,TRBV28
CASSLAVLRNTEAFF,TGTGCCAGCAGCTTAGCCGTACTCAGGAACACTGAAGCTTTCTTT,NA,NA,TRBJ1-1,TRBV11-2
CASSFIAGALHF,TGTGCCAGCAGTTTTATTGCCGGGGCCCTCCACTTT,NA,NA,TRBJ1-6,TRBV27
CASSVSTGQSSYNEQFF,TGTGCCAGCAGTGTCAGCACAGGGCAAAGCTCCTACAATGAGCAGTTCTTC,NA,NA,TRBJ2-1,TRBV6-1
CASSQGVTDTQYF,TGTGCCAGCAGCCAAGGGGTCACAGATACGCAGTATTTT,NA,NA,TRBJ2-3,TRBV14
CASSLDGYSGNTIYF,TGTGCCAGCAGCTTAGACGGCTACTCTGGAAACACCATATATTTT,NA,NA,TRBJ1-3,TRBV7-8
CASSSRVKTYEQYF,TGTGCCAGCAGTTCGCGAGTAAAAACCTACGAGCAGTACTTC,NA,NA,TRBJ2-7,TRBV28
CASSARIDRAQYGYTF,TGTGCCAGCAGCGCCAGGATCGACAGGGCTCAGTATGGCTACACCTTC,TRBD1,NA,TRBJ1-2,TRBV9
CAISVSDGTYEQYF,TGTGCCATCAGTGTATCTGACGGTACCTACGAGCAGTACTTC,NA,few,TRBJ2-7,TRBV10-3
CATSPPRAGLTGANVLTF,TGTGCCACCAGCCCTCCCCGGGCAGGACTAACTGGGGCCAACGTCCTGACTTTC,NA,few,TRBJ2-6,TRBV15
CAISDVVSPDPYEQYF,TGTGCCATCAGTGATGTGGTTTCCCCAGACCCCTACGAGCAGTACTTC,NA,NA,TRBJ2-7,TRBV10-3
CASSLSGSGAQETQYF,TGTGCCAGCAGCTTATCTGGTAGCGGGGCACAAGAGACCCAGTACTTC,TRBD2,NA,TRBJ2-5,TRBV11-2
CATSSWDRMAGELFF,TGTGCCACCAGCAGCTGGGACAGGATGGCCGGGGAGCTGTTTTTT,TRBD1,many,TRBJ2-2,TRBV15
CASANPGATEAFF,TGTGCCAGCGCCAATCCAGGGGCCACTGAAGCTTTCTTT,NA,NA,TRBJ1-1,TRBV4-2